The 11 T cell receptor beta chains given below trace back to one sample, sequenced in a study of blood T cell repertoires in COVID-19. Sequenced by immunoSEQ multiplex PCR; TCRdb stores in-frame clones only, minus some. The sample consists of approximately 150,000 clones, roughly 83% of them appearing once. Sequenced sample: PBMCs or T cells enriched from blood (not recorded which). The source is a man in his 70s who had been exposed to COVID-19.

This CDR3 is CASSPTSSSGNTIYF. In nucleotides, the CDR3 is TGTGCCAGCTCACCAACCTCCAGCTCTGGAAACACCATATATTTT. This rearrangement joins TRBV18 to TRBJ1-3; no clear D. V shed 2 bases and J shed 0 bases, with 8 bases lying between them. This CDR3 is 15 amino acids long. Germline V gene data show CDR1 as KGHSH and CDR2 as LQKENI.

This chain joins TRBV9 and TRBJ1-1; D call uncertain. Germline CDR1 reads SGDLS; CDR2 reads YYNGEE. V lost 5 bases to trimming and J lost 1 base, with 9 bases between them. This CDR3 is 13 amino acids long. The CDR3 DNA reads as TGTGCCAGCAGTAACGGGTGGAACACTGAAGCTTTCTTT. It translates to CASSNGWNTEAFF.

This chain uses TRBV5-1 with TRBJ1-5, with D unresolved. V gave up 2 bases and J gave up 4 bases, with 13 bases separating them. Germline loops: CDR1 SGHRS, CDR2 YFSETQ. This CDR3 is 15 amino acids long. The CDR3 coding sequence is TGCGCCAGCAGCTTCGTGACACGTTCTAATCAGCCCCAGCATTTT. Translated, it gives CASSFVTRSNQPQHF.

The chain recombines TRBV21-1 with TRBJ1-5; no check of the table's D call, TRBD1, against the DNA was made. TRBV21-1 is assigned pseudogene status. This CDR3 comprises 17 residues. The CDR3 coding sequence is TGTGCCAGCAGCGGGACAGGGGGATATTATAGCAATCAGCCCCAGCATTTT. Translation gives CASSGTGGYYSNQPQHF.

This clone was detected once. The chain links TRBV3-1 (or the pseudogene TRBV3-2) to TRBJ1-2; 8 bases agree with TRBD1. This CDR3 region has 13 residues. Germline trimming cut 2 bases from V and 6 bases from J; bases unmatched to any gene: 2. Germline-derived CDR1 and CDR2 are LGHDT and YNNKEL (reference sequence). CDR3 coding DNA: TGTGCCAGCAGCCAAACGGACAGGGATGGCTACACCTTC. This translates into CASSQTDRDGYTF.

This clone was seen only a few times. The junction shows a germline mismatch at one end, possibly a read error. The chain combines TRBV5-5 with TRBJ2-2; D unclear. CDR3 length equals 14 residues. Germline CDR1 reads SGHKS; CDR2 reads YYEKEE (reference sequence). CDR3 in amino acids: CASSLAGNTGELFF. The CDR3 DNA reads TGTGCCAGCAGTTTGGCAGGGAACACCGGGGAGCTGTTTTTT.

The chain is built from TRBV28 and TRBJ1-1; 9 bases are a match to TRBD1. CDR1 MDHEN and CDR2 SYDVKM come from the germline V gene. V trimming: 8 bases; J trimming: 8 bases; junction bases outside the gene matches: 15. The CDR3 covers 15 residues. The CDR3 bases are TGTGCCAGCCGACGAGGGGGGACAGGGATGGAGGAAGCTTTCTTT. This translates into CASRRGGTGMEEAFF.

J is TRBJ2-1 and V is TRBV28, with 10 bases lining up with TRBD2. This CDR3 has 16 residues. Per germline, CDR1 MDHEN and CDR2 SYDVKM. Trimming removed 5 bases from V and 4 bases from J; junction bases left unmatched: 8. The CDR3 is CASSRSAGGGYNEQFF. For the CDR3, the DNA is TGTGCCAGCAGTCGATCAGCGGGAGGGGGGTACAATGAGCAGTTCTTC.

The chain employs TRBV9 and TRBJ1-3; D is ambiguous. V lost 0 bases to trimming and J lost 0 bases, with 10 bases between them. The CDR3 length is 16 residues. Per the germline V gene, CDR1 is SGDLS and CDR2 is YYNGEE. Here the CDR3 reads CASSVGPLSSGNTIYF. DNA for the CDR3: TGTGCCAGCAGCGTAGGCCCCCTGAGCTCTGGAAACACCATATATTTT.

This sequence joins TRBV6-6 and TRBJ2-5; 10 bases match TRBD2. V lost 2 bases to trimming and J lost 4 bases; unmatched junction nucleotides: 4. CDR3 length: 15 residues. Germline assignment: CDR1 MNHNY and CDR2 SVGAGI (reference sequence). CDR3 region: CASSYPASGGETQYF. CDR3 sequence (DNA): TGTGCCAGCAGTTACCCGGCTAGCGGGGGAGAGACCCAGTACTTC.

The CDR3 loop reads CASSVGADHYNEQFF. CDR3 coding DNA: TGTGCCAGCAGCGTAGGAGCGGACCATTACAATGAGCAGTTCTTC. This chain links TRBV9 with TRBJ2-1, with D perhaps matching TRBD2 (5 bases). Trimming shortened V by 0 bases and J by 4 bases, and 11 bases separated the two germline ends. The CDR3 spans 15 residues. Germline lookup yields CDR1 SGDLS and CDR2 YYNGEE.